These 26 T cell receptor beta chains came from one sample sequenced in a study of Ad26.COV2.S vaccination and SARS-CoV-2 variants (dated by TCRdb to 2020 to 2022). Library prep was done by the immunoSEQ multiplex PCR assay. TCRdb stores this immuneACCESS table with in-frame sequences only. Part of the clones is absent; in the studies checked, under half of the shortfall reflects unresolved V genes, and no reason is known for the rest. A total of about 480,000 clones appear in this sample, approximately 88% of them only once. The ten largest clones take up roughly 13% of the sample. This specimen's treatment or condition label, per the study, means: some 20 received Ad26.COV2.S at low or high dose, single or two shots; 5 received placebo; per-sample allocation not given. Repertoires of vaccine and placebo recipients were sequenced from samples collected on day 63 after the first injection. Sequenced here: peripheral blood, sampled in a trial of Ad26.COV2.S vaccine versus placebo. These receptors came from a person between 18 and 65 years old who received the Ad26.COV2.S COVID-19 vaccine or a placebo.

V gene TRBV5-1 combines with J gene TRBJ1-2, with a possible D match to TRBD1 (6 bases). The V gene lost 0 bases and the J gene lost 0 bases, with 9 bases spanning the gap. The CDR3 is made up of 15 amino acids. Looked up from germline, CDR1 is SGHRS and CDR2 is YFSETQ. CDR3 residues: CASSLEGGSNYGYTF. The CDR3 bases are TGCGCCAGCAGCTTGGAGGGGGGATCTAACTATGGCTACACCTTC.

The CDR3 sequence: CASSIGQGAAATEAFF. In DNA form, the CDR3 reads TGTGCCAGTAGTATTGGCCAGGGCGCCGCAGCCACTGAAGCTTTCTTT. V is TRBV19 and J is TRBJ1-1; TRBD1 is a possible D gene (5 bases). This CDR3 has 16 residues. The ends were cut back, 3 bases at V and 4 bases at J, with 18 bases in the middle. Germline CDR1 reads LNHDA; CDR2 reads SQIVND (reference sequence). Using reference TRBV19 and TRBJ1-1 for the parts outside the CDR3, the full variable domain is DGGITQSPKYLFRKEGQNVTLSCEQNLNHDAMYWYRQDPGQGLRLIYYSQIVNDFQKGDIAEGYSVSREKKESFPLTVTSAQKNPTAFYLCASSIGQGAAATEAFFGQGTRLTVV.

In this sample, this clone turned up many times. The chain is built from TRBV28 and TRBJ2-2, with 9 bases matching TRBD2. Germline CDR1 MDHEN, CDR2 SYDVKM. Trimming at V came to 0 bases and at J to 1 base, leaving 0 bases not matched to a gene. The CDR3 contains 16 residues. As DNA, the CDR3 is TGTGCCAGCAGTTTATGGACTAGCGGGAACACCGGGGAGCTGTTTTTT. Amino acid sequence: CASSLWTSGNTGELFF.

This chain joins TRBV28 and TRBJ2-2; 10 bases line up with TRBD1. Germline CDR1 and CDR2: MDHEN and SYDVKM. CDR3 length: 15 residues. Trimming took 2 bases from V and 6 from J; bases not matched to a gene: 3. CDR3 residues: CASSLRTGGPGELFF. For the CDR3, the DNA is TGTGCCAGCAGTTTACGGACAGGGGGACCCGGGGAGCTGTTTTTT.

This clone was picked up a small number of times. The chain's CDR3 is CASSLREGLGNTEAFF. CDR3 in DNA: TGTGCCAGCAGCTTAAGGGAAGGGCTCGGGAACACTGAAGCTTTCTTT. The V call is TRBV7-9, the J call TRBJ1-1; D unresolved. This CDR3 is built from 16 residues. Germline V gene data show CDR1 as SEHNR and CDR2 as FQNEAQ (reference sequence). V was shortened by 2 bases and J by 1 base, with 14 bases between the two germline ends.

The V call is TRBV30, the J call TRBJ1-2, with D possibly matching TRBD1 (5 bases). The V gene lost 6 bases and the J gene lost 7 bases, with 15 bases spanning the gap. The germline V gene encodes CDR1 GTSNPN and CDR2 SVGIG (reference sequence). The CDR3 contains 12 residues. The CDR3: CACLRGQIGYTF. CDR3 bases: TGTGCCTGTTTAAGGGGTCAGATTGGCTACACCTTC.

The chain has TRBV6-2 or TRBV6-3 and TRBJ2-5, with 7 bases that match TRBD2. Germline CDR1 MNHEY, CDR2 SVGEGT. This CDR3 comprises 17 residues. Trimming took 1 base from V and 4 from J; bases not matched to a gene: 12. Here the CDR3 DNA reads TGTGCCAGCAGTTACTGGGTCAGTGATGTAGCGGGAGAGACCCAGTACTTC. Amino acid sequence: CASSYWVSDVAGETQYF.

This clone was seen a single time. The V and J genes are TRBV6-5 and TRBJ2-5; 8 bases align to TRBD2. This CDR3 has 14 residues. J was trimmed by 3 bases and V by 5 bases; bases with no gene match: 5. The germline CDR1 and CDR2 sequences are MNHEY and SVGAGI. CDR3 DNA: TGTGCCAGCAGTCCGGGGGGGAGAGAAGAGACCCAGTACTTC. This translates into CASSPGGREETQYF.

This chain uses TRBV7-2 with TRBJ1-4; D possibly corresponds to TRBD1 (5 bases). This CDR3 comprises 14 residues. Looked up from germline, CDR1 is SGHTA and CDR2 is FQGNSA. V was clipped by 1 base and J by 8 bases, with 11 bases between them. This CDR3 is CASSLVGGVEKLFF. CDR3 DNA: TGTGCCAGCAGCTTAGTGGGAGGGGTCGAAAAACTGTTTTTT.

This clone turned up a few times. Given a much more abundant clone one base away, this may be a read error. The chain recombines TRBV2 with TRBJ1-2; 9 bases are shared with TRBD1. The germline V gene has CDR1 SNHLY and CDR2 FYNNEI. V trimming: 5 bases; J trimming: 4 bases; junction bases outside the gene matches: 2. This CDR3 has 13 residues. DNA of the CDR3: TGTGCCAGCAGTACGGGACAGGGCTATGGCTACACCTTC. Its translation is CASSTGQGYGYTF.

The J gene is TRBJ1-2, the V gene TRBV30, with D unresolved. Looked up from germline, CDR1 is GTSNPN and CDR2 is SVGIG (reference sequence). V was pared by 1 base and J by 6 bases, with 12 bases between. CDR3 size: 13 residues. The CDR3 nucleotides read TGTGCCTGGAGTGAGGACCGTTACAATGGCTACACCTTC. Amino acid sequence: CAWSEDRYNGYTF.

This clone came up a few times. CDR3 in DNA: TGTGCCAGCAGCTGGACCTCGGGACAGGGGGCCTATGGCTACACCTTC. As protein: CASSWTSGQGAYGYTF. The rearrangement links TRBV7-9 to TRBJ1-2, with 12 positions matching TRBD1. The CDR3 sequence is 16 residues long. In germline, CDR1 is SEHNR, CDR2 FQNEAQ (reference sequence). J was trimmed by 4 bases and V by 4 bases; bases with no gene match: 7.

The V call is TRBV7-6, the J call TRBJ2-3, with 14 bases identical to TRBD2. With V trimmed by 5 bases and J by 6 bases, 7 bases remained unmatched. This CDR3 comprises 16 residues. Germline CDR1 reads SGHVS; CDR2 reads FNYEAQ. The CDR3 loop is CASSPQGLAGEDTQYF. The CDR3 DNA reads as TGTGCCAGCAGCCCCCAGGGACTAGCGGGAGAGGATACGCAGTATTTT.

The genes are TRBV2 and TRBJ2-1; D is ambiguous. This CDR3 region has 13 residues. The V gene's germline CDR1 is SNHLY and CDR2 FYNNEI. Between the trimmed V and J ends, which lost 7 bases and 9 bases, there was a span of 16 bases. The CDR3 DNA follows: TGTGCCAGCACCACCGTAGTTGGTGGTGAGCAGTTCTTC. As protein: CASTTVVGGEQFF.

This clone was observed once. This chain joins TRBV5-4 and TRBJ2-1, with 9 nucleotides matching TRBD2. Germline-derived CDR1 and CDR2 are SGHNT and YYREEE (reference sequence). V lost 4 bases to trimming and J lost 10 bases; unmatched junction nucleotides: 18. The length of the CDR3 is 17 residues. The CDR3, as DNA: TGTGCCAGCAGCCCCCCCAGGGGGGCGGGAGGGCCCGGGGAGCAGTTCTTC. This codes for CASSPPRGAGGPGEQFF.

This chain uses TRBV27 with TRBJ2-6; D perhaps matches TRBD2 (7 bases). The CDR3 has 16 amino acids. Germline V gene sequence: CDR1 MNHEY, CDR2 SMNVEV (reference sequence). The ends were cut back, 3 bases at V and 3 bases at J, with 12 bases in the middle. The DNA of the CDR3 is TGTGCCAGCAGTTTGGGGGGGCTGATTGGGGCCAACGTCCTGACTTTC. Translation gives CASSLGGLIGANVLTF.

J is TRBJ2-7 and V is TRBV15; possibly TRBD1 for D (5 bases). The germline V gene has CDR1 LNHNV and CDR2 YYDKDF (reference sequence). V was cut by 0 bases and J by 7 bases, with 10 bases left in between. This CDR3 has 13 residues. The DNA for the CDR3 is TGTGCCACCAGCAGAGATGTGACAGTAGAGCAGTACTTC. It is translated as CATSRDVTVEQYF.

This clone occurred a few times. J is TRBJ1-1 and V is TRBV2; D not resolved. This CDR3 spans 16 amino acids. The V and J ends lost 4 bases and 0 bases respectively, with 15 bases between them. CDR1 is SNHLY, CDR2 FYNNEI, per germline. CDR3 protein: CASSATRKRVNTEAFF. CDR3 bases: TGTGCCAGCAGTGCGACGCGAAAAAGGGTGAACACTGAAGCTTTCTTT. The full variable domain, with the rest looked up from reference TRBV2 and TRBJ1-1, is EPEVTQTPSHQVTQMGQEVILRCVPISNHLYFYWYRQILGQKVEFLVSFYNNEISEKSEIFDDQFSVERPDGSNFTLKIRSTKLEDSAMYFCASSATRKRVNTEAFFGQGTRLTVV.

CDR3: CASSERGTGGIGELFF. The CDR3, as DNA: TGTGCCAGCAGTGAACGGGGGACAGGGGGCATCGGGGAGCTGTTTTTT. The rearrangement uses TRBV25-1 and TRBJ2-2; 12 bases line up with TRBD1. CDR1 MGHDK and CDR2 SYGVNS come from the germline V gene. This CDR3 has 16 residues. Trimming cost V 2 bases and J 7 bases; bases outside gene matches: 5.

The chain links TRBV28 to TRBJ2-7; D possibly corresponds to TRBD1 (5 bases). Trimming took off 7 bases at V and 0 bases at J, with 10 bases between the two ends. Germline CDR1 reads MDHEN; CDR2 reads SYDVKM. The CDR3 is 13 amino acids. CDR3 residues: CASNQGGSYEQYF. CDR3 sequence (DNA): TGTGCCAGCAACCAGGGCGGCTCCTACGAGCAGTACTTC.

The chain is built from TRBV5-1 and TRBJ2-7; 7 bases map to TRBD2. The CDR3 has 15 amino acids. The V segment lost 3 bases and the J segment 2 bases; nucleotides outside the gene matches: 8. Germline V lookup: CDR1 SGHRS, CDR2 YFSETQ. The CDR3 protein is CASSSRGGATYEQYF. The DNA of the CDR3 is TGCGCCAGCAGCTCCCGGGGAGGGGCCACCTACGAGCAGTACTTC.

The chain couples TRBV19 to TRBJ1-5; 7 bases line up with TRBD1. V trimming: 8 bases; J trimming: 5 bases; junction bases outside the gene matches: 9. The germline CDR1 and CDR2 sequences are LNHDA and SQIVND (reference sequence). CDR3 length equals 14 residues. The CDR3 protein is CASRRQGIYQPQHF. CDR3 in DNA: TGTGCCAGTCGAAGACAGGGAATTTATCAGCCCCAGCATTTT. The variable domain in full, with the rest retrieved from reference TRBV19 and TRBJ1-5, is DGGITQSPKYLFRKEGQNVTLSCEQNLNHDAMYWYRQDPGQGLRLIYYSQIVNDFQKGDIAEGYSVSREKKESFPLTVTSAQKNPTAFYLCASRRQGIYQPQHFGDGTRLSIL.

This chain joins TRBV15 and TRBJ1-3, with D uncertain. CDR1 and CDR2 (germline): LNHNV, YYDKDF (reference sequence). There are 15 residues in the CDR3. Between the trimmed V and J ends, which lost 1 base and 0 bases, there was a span of 7 bases. This CDR3 is CATSRVGGSGNTIYF. The CDR3 DNA follows: TGTGCCACCAGCAGAGTTGGAGGCTCTGGAAACACCATATATTTT. Looking up the rest from reference TRBV15 and TRBJ1-3 gives the full variable domain: DAMVIQNPRYQVTQFGKPVTLSCSQTLNHNVMYWYQQKSSQAPKLLFHYYDKDFNNEADTPDNFQSRRPNTSFCFLDIRSPGLGDTAMYLCATSRVGGSGNTIYFGEGSWLTVV.

The V call is TRBV19, the J call TRBJ1-2, with D possibly matching TRBD1 (6 bases). This CDR3 spans 16 amino acids. Germline CDR1 and CDR2: LNHDA and SQIVND (reference sequence). Deletions cut 3 bases from V and 4 bases from J, with 18 bases between. Written as DNA, the CDR3 is TGTGCCAGTAGTATGGACAGCCCCACCTTAATCTATGGCTACACCTTC. Its translation: CASSMDSPTLIYGYTF.

This clone was seen a handful of times. The chain combines TRBV6-5 with TRBJ2-1; TRBD2 matches at 14 bases. V shed 4 bases, J shed 10 bases, and the junction held 6 bases outside the gene matches. Germline V gene data show CDR1 as MNHEY and CDR2 as SVGAGI. The length of the CDR3 is 15 residues. In DNA form, the CDR3 reads TGTGCCAGCAGTTGGGGACTAGCGGGAGCGGGCGAGCAGTTCTTC. Protein sequence: CASSWGLAGAGEQFF.

This clone came up once. The chain has TRBV29-1 and TRBJ1-1; D remains unclear. This CDR3 is 12 amino acids long. Germline V gene sequence: CDR1 SQVTM, CDR2 ANQGSEA. The V and J ends lost 4 bases and 3 bases respectively, with 9 bases between them. The CDR3 DNA follows: TGCAGCGTTGGATTGGTGTACACTGAAGCTTTCTTT. Its translation is CSVGLVYTEAFF.